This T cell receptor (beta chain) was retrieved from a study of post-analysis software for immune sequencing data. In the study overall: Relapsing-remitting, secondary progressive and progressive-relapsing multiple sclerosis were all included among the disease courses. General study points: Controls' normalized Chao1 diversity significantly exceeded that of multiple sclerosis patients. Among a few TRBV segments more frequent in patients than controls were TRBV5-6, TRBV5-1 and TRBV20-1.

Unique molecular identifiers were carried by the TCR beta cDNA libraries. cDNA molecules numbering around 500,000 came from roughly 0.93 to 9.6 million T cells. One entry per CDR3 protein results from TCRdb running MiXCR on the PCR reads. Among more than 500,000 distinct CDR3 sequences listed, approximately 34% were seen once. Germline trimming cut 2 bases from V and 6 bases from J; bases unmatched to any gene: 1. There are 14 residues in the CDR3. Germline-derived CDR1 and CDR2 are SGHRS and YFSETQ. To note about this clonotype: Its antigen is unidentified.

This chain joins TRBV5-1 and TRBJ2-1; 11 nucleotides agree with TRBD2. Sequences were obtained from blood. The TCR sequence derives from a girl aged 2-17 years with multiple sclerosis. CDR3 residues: CASSFSGRGNEQFF. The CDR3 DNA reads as TGCGCCAGCAGCTTTAGCGGGAGGGGCAATGAGCAGTTCTTC.